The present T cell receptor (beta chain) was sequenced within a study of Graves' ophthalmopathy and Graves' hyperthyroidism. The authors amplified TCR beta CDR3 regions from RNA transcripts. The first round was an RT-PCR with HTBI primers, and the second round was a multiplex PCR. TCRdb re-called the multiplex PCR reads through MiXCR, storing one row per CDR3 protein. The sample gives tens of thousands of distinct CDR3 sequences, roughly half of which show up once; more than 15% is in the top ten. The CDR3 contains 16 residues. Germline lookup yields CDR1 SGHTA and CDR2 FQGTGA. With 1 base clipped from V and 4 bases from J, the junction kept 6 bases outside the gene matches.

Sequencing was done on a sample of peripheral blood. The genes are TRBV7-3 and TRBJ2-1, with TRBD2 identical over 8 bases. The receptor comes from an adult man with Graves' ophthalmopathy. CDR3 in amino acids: CASSLIAGQTYNEQFF. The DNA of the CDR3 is TGTGCCAGCAGCTTAATAGCGGGGCAGACATACAATGAGCAGTTCTTC.